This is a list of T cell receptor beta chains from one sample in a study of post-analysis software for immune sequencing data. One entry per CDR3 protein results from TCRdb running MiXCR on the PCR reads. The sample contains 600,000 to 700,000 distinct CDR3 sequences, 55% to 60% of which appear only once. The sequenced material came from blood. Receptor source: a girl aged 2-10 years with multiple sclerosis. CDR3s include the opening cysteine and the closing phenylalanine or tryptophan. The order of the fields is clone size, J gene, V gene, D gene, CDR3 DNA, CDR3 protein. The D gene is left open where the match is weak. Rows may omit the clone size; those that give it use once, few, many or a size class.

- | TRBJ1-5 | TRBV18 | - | TGTGCCAGCTCACCAGAGCCTAGCAATCAGCCCCAGCATTTT | CASSPEPSNQPQHF
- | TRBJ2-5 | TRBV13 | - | TGTGCCAGCAGCTTACGGGCTAATCAGGAGACCCAGTACTTC | CASSLRANQETQYF
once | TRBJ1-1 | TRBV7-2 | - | TGTGCCAGCAGCTTTACGGGGGGTGGGACTGAAGCTTTCTTT | CASSFTGGGTEAFF
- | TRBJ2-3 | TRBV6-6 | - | TGCGCCAGCAGGATGCTAGTGGGGGGTGTAGATACGCAGTATTTT | CASRMLVGGVDTQYF
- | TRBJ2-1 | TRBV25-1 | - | TGTGCCAGCAGTGAAGAAAGCAATGAGCAGTTCTTC | CASSEESNEQFF
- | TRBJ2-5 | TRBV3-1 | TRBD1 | TGTGCCAGCAGCCAGGGACAGGTCCAACTCAATGAGCAGTACTTC | CASSQGQVQLNEQYF
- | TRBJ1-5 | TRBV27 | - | TGTGCCAGCAGTATGGCTAGCAATCAGCCCCAGCATTTT | CASSMASNQPQHF
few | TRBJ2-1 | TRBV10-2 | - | TGCGCCAGCAGGGATTTCTCCTACAATGAGCAGTTCTTC | CASRDFSYNEQFF
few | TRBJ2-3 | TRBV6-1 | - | TGTGCCAGCACCGGTACCGGGACCCCAGGGTCAGATACGCAGTATTTT | CASTGTGTPGSDTQYF
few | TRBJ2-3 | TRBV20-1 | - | TGCAGTGCTGGGGGACACCACACAGATACGCAGTATTTT | CSAGGHHTDTQYF
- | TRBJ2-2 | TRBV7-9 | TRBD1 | TGTGCCAGCAGCCAGGGACAGGGTAACACCGGGGAGCTGTTTTTT | CASSQGQGNTGELFF
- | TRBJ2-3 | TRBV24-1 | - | TGTGCCACCACCCCCGAGGGTCAGCCTAGCACAGATACGCAGTATTTT | CATTPEGQPSTDTQYF
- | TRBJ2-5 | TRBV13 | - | TGTGCCAGCAGCTCCCCGGGGGCGGGGGAAGAGACCCAGCACTTC | CASSSPGAGEETQHF
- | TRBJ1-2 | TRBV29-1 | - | TGCAGCGCCGGCCCAGGGGCCAACTATGGCTACACCTTC | CSAGPGANYGYTF
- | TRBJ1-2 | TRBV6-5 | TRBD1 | TGTGCCAGCAGCAGACAGACAGGGCCCTATGGCTACACCTTC | CASSRQTGPYGYTF
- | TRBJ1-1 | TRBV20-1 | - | TGCAGTGCTAGGGCAATAGGGGAGGGCACTGAAGCTTTCTTT | CSARAIGEGTEAFF
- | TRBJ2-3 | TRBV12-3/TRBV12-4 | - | TGTGCCAGCAGTTTCATAGCAGATACGCAGTATTTT | CASSFIADTQYF
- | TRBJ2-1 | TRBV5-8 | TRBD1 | TGTGCCAGCAGCGCCAGGGACAGCAAGAGGCAGTTCTTC | CASSARDSKRQFF
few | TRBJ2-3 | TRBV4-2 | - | TGTGCCAGCAGCCACTATGAAGCAGGGGTTAGCACAGATACGCAGTATTTT | CASSHYEAGVSTDTQYF
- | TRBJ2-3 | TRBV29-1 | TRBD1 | TGCAGCGTTAAGCGGACAGGGGGGGAGGATACGCAGTATTTT | CSVKRTGGEDTQYF
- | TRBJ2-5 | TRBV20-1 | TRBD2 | TGCAGTGCCCAGGAGCGGGGAGGCTTGGAGACCCAGTACTTC | CSAQERGGLETQYF
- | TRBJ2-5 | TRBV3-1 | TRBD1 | TGTGCCAGCAGTCGGACAGGGCCAGAGACCCAGTACTTC | CASSRTGPETQYF
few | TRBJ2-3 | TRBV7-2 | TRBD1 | TGTGCCAGCAGCCGAGTGTGGACAGGAAGCACAGATACGCAGTATTTT | CASSRVWTGSTDTQYF
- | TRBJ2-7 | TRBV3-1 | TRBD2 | TGTGCCAGCAGCCCCGGACTAGCGGGAGGTCGGCGCTCCTACGAGCAGTACTTC | CASSPGLAGGRRSYEQYF
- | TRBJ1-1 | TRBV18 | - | TGTGCCAGCTCACCCCTCACGGGGGTCACTGAAGCTTTCTTT | CASSPLTGVTEAFF
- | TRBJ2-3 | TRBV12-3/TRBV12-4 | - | TGTGCCACTTGGGACGAGGCCCTCACAGATACGCAGTATTTT | CATWDEALTDTQYF
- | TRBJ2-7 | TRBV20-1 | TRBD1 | TGCAGTGCTGGCAGGGACAGGGTATACGAGCAGTACTTC | CSAGRDRVYEQYF
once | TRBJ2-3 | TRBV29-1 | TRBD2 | TGCAGCGTTGACTTGGGAGGCGGGGGGGCAGATACGCAGTATTTT | CSVDLGGGGADTQYF
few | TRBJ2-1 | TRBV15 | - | TGCGCCACCAAGCTAGAGGAGAGGAGGAATGAGCAGTTCTTC | CATKLEERRNEQFF
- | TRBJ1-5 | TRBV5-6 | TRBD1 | TGTGCCAGCAGCTTAGGGACAGGCTACCTTAGGCCCCAGCATTTT | CASSLGTGYLRPQHF
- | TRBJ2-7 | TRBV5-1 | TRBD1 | TGCGCCAGCAGCGCGGACAGGGAACTCGGCGAGCAGTACTTC | CASSADRELGEQYF
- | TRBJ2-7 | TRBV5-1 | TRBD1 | TGCGCCAGCAGCCCGGCAGGGGCAGGGGGCATCTACGAGCAGTACTTC | CASSPAGAGGIYEQYF
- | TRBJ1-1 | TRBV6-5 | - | TGTGCCAGCAGCCTAATACCCCAGGGGAAGAACACTGAAGCTTTCTTT | CASSLIPQGKNTEAFF
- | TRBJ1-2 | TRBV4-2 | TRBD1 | TGTGCCAGCAGCCTAGTTTACAGGGGTGGCTACACCTTC | CASSLVYRGGYTF
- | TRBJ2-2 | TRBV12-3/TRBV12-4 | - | TGTGCCAGCAGTCCCGCAGGGTCGAACACCGGGGAGCTGTTTTTT | CASSPAGSNTGELFF
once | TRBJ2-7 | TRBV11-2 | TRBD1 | TGTGCCAGCAGCTCACCGGGACAGGGGGCCGCTGGGTACGAGCAGTACTTC | CASSSPGQGAAGYEQYF
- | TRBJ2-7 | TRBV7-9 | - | TGTGTCAGCACCCAGTCCTACGAGCAGTACTTC | CVSTQSYEQYF
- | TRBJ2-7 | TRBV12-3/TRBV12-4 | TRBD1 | TGTGCCAGCAGGGGGACAGGGGGAACCTACGAGCAGTACTTC | CASRGTGGTYEQYF
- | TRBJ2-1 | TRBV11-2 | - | TGTGCCAGCAGCTTAAACCCAGGGGAGAGGGAGCAGTTCTTC | CASSLNPGEREQFF
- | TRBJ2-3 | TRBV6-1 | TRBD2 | TGTGCCAGCAGTGTCGACGGACTAGCGGCCCCACGACCTAGCACAGATACGCAGTATTTT | CASSVDGLAAPRPSTDTQYF
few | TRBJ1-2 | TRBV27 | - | TGTGCCAGCAGTTTAACACAGCTCTATGGCTACACCTTC | CASSLTQLYGYTF
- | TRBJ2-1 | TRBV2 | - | TGTGCCAGCAGTGAAGCTAGCGGTTCCTACAATGAGCAGTTCTTC | CASSEASGSYNEQFF
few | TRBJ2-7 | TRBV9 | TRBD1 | TGTGCCAGCAGCGACGATAGCTCGACAGGGGGCCACGAGCAGTACTTC | CASSDDSSTGGHEQYF
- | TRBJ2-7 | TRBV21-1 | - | TGTGCCAGCACCTTAAAGGAACGGCGATACCCCTACGAGCAGTACTTC | CASTLKERRYPYEQYF
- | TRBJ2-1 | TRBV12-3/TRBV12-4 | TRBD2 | TGTGCCAGCAGTTTACCAGCGGGGGGGCAAGATGAGCAGTTCTTC | CASSLPAGGQDEQFF
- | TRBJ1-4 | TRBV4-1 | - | TGCGCCAGCAGCACGGCGGGACGGGAAAAACTGTTTTTT | CASSTAGREKLFF
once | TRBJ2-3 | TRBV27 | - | TGTGCCAGCAGTTTGGGTCTAGAGGACGGTCCAGATACGCAGTATTTT | CASSLGLEDGPDTQYF
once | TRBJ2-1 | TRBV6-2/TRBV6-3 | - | TGTGCCAGCAGTTACCCCTCCAGCGGAACCTACAATGAGCAGTTCTTC | CASSYPSSGTYNEQFF
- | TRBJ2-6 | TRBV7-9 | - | TGTGCCAGCAGCTTAGCCCAGGGGAGTGGGGCCAACGTCCTGACTTTC | CASSLAQGSGANVLTF
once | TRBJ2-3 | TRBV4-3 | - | TGCGCCAGCAGCCAAGCGGCAGGGGGCACAGATACGCAGTATTTT | CASSQAAGGTDTQYF
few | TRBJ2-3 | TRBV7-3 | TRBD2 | TGTGCCAGCAGCACCGGGACTAGCGGCTATACGCAGTATTTT | CASSTGTSGYTQYF
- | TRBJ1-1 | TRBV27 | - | TGTGCCAGCAGTCCGCAGGGTCGATGGGACACTGAAGCTTTCTTT | CASSPQGRWDTEAFF